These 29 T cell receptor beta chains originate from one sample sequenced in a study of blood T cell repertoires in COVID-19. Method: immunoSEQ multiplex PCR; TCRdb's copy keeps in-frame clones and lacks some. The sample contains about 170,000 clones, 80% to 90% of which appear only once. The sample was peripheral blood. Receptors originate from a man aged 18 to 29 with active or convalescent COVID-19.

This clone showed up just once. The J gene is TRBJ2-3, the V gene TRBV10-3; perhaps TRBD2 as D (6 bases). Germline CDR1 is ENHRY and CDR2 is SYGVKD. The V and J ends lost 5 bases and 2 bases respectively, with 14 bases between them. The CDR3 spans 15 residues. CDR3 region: CAISQTPGVTDTQYF. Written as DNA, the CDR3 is TGTGCCATCAGTCAAACCCCGGGGGTCACAGATACGCAGTATTTT.

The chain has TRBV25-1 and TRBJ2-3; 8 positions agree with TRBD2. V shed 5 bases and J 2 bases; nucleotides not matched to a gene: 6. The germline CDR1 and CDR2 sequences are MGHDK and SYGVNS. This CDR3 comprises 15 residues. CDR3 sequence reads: CASSKIAGNTDTQYF. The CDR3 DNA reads TGTGCCAGCAGTAAAATAGCGGGGAACACAGATACGCAGTATTTT.

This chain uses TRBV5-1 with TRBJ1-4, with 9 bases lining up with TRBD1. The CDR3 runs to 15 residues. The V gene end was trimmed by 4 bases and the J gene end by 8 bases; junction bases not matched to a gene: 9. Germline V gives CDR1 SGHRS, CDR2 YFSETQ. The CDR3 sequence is CASSPGSTGGEKLFF. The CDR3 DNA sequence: TGCGCCAGCAGCCCGGGGTCGACAGGGGGGGAAAAACTGTTTTTT. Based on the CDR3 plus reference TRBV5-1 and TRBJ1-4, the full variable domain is KAGVTQTPRYLIKTRGQQVTLSCSPISGHRSVSWYQQTPGQGLQFLFEYFSETQRNKGNFPGRFSGRQFSNSRSEMNVSTLELGDSALYLCASSPGSTGGEKLFFGSGTQLSVL.

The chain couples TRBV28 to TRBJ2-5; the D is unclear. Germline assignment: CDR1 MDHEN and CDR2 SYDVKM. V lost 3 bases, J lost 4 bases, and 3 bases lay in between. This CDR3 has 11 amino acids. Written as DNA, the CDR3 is TGTGCCAGCAGTTTCAGAGAGACCCAGTACTTC. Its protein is CASSFRETQYF.

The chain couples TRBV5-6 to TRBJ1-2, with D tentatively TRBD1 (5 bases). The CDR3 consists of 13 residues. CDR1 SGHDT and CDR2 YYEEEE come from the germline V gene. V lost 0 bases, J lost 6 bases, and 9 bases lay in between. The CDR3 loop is CASSLEDTNGYTF. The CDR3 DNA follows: TGTGCCAGCAGCTTGGAGGACACCAATGGCTACACCTTC.

In DNA form, the CDR3 reads TGCGCCAGCAGCTCGGGAAGCGGGGGATACAATGAGCAGTTCTTC. It specifies CASSSGSGGYNEQFF. The J gene is TRBJ2-1, the V gene TRBV5-1, with 8 bases that match TRBD2. CDR1 and CDR2 (germline): SGHRS, YFSETQ. Trimming cost V 3 bases and J 4 bases; bases outside gene matches: 6. This CDR3 spans 15 amino acids. Full variable domain (remainder filled in from reference TRBV5-1 and TRBJ2-1): KAGVTQTPRYLIKTRGQQVTLSCSPISGHRSVSWYQQTPGQGLQFLFEYFSETQRNKGNFPGRFSGRQFSNSRSEMNVSTLELGDSALYLCASSSGSGGYNEQFFGPGTRLTVL.

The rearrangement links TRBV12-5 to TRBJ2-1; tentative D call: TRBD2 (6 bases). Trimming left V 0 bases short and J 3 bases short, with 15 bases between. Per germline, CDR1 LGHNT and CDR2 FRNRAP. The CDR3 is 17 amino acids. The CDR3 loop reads CASGLVLASRGYNEQFF. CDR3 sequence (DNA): TGTGCTAGTGGTTTGGTCCTAGCGTCAAGGGGCTACAATGAGCAGTTCTTC. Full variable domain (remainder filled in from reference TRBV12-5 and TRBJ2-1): DARVTQTPRHKVTEMGQEVTMRCQPILGHNTVFWYRQTMMQGLELLAYFRNRAPLDDSGMPKDRFSAEMPDATLATLKIQPSEPRDSAVYFCASGLVLASRGYNEQFFGPGTRLTVL.

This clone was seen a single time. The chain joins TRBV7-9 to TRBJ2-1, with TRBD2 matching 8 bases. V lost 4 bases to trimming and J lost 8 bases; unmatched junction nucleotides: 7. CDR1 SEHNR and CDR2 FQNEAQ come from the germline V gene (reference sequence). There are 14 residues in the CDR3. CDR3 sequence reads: CASSYAAGGDEQFF. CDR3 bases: TGTGCCAGCAGCTATGCGGCGGGAGGTGATGAGCAGTTCTTC.

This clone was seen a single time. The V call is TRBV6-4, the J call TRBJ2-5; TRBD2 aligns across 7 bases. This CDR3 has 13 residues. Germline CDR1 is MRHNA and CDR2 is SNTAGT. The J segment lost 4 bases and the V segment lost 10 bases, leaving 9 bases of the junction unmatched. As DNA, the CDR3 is TGTGCCACCAGCGGGACTTCTGGAGAGACCCAGTACTTC. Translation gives CATSGTSGETQYF.

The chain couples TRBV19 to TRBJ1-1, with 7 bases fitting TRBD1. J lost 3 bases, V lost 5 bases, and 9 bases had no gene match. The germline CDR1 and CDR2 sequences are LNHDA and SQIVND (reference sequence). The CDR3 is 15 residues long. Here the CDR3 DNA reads TGTGCCAGTAGTGACAGGGACGGAGATTACACTGAAGCTTTCTTT. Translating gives CASSDRDGDYTEAFF.

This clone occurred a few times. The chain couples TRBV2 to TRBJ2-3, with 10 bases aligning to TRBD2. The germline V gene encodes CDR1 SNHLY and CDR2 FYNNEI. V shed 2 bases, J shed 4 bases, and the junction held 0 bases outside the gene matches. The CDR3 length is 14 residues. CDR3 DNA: TGTGCCAGCAGTGAAAGCGGGGGGGCAGATACGCAGTATTTT. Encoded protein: CASSESGGADTQYF.

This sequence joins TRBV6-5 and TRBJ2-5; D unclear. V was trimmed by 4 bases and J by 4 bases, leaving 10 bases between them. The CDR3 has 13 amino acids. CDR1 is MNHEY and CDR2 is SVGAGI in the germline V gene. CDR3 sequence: CASSSAGSETQYF. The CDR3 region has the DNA TGTGCCAGCAGTTCGGCCGGGTCAGAGACCCAGTACTTC.

CDR3 in amino acids: CASSLTGTSNQPQHF. The CDR3 DNA reads as TGTGCCAGCAGTCTTACAGGGACAAGCAATCAGCCCCAGCATTTT. The chain uses TRBV6-5 and TRBJ1-5; D may be TRBD1 (6 bases). Germline V gene data show CDR1 as MNHEY and CDR2 as SVGAGI. The CDR3 length is 15 residues. V shed 5 bases and J shed 1 base, with 12 bases lying between them.

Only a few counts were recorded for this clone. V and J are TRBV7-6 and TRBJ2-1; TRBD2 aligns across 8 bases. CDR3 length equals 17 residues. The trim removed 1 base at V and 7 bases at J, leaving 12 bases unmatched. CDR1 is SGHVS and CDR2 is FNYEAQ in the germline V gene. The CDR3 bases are TGTGCCAGCAGCTTAGTACCCCCGGGGGGGAGGTTTAATGAGCAGTTCTTC. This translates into CASSLVPPGGRFNEQFF.

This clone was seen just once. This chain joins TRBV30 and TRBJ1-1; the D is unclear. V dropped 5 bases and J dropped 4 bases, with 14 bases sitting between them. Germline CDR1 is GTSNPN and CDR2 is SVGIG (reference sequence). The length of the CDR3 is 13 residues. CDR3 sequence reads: CAWLRGVTTEAFF. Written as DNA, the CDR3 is TGTGCCTGGCTCCGCGGGGTAACCACTGAAGCTTTCTTT.

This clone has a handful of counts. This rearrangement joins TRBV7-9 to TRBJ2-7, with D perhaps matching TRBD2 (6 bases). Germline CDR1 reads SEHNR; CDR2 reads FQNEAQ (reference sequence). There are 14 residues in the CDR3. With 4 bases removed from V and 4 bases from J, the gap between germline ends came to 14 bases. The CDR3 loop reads CASSYTGLVYEQYF. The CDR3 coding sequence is TGTGCCAGCAGCTACACGGGACTTGTTTACGAGCAGTACTTC.

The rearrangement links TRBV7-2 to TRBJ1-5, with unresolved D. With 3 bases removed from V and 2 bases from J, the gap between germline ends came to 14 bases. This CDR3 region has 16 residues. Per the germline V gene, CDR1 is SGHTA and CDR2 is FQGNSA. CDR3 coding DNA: TGTGCCAGCAGCTTTCAAGGGTTGGGAGGCAATCAGCCCCAGCATTTT. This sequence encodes CASSFQGLGGNQPQHF.

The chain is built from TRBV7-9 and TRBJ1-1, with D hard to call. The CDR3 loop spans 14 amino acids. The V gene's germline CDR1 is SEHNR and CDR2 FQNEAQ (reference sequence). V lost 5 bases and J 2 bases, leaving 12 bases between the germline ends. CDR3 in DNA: TGTGCCAGCAGCCCGCCGTTGCTAAACACTGAAGCTTTCTTT. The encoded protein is CASSPPLLNTEAFF.

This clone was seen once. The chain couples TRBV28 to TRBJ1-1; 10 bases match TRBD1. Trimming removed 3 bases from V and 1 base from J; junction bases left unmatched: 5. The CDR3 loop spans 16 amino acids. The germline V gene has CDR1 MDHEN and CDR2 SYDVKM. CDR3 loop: CASSLRDRGRNTEAFF. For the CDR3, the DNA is TGTGCCAGCAGTTTGAGGGACAGGGGAAGGAACACTGAAGCTTTCTTT.

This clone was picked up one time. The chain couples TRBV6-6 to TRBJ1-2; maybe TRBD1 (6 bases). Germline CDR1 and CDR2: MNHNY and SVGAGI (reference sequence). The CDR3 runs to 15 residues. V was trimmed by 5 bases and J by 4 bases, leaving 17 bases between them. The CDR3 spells CASSPGGGEGYGYTF. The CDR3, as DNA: TGTGCCAGCAGTCCTGGGGGGGGCGAGGGCTATGGCTACACCTTC.

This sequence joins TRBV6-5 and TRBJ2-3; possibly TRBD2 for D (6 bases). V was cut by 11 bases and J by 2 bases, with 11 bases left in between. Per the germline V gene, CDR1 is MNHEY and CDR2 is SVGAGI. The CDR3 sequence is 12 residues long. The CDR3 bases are TGTGCCGGAGGGGCGTCCACAGATACGCAGTATTTT. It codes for CAGGASTDTQYF.

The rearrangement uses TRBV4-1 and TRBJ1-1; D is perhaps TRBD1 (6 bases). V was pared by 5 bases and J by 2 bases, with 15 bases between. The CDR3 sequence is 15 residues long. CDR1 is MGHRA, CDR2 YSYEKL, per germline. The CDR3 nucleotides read TGCGCCAGCAGCGACGACAGGTGGGTTAACACTGAAGCTTTCTTT. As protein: CASSDDRWVNTEAFF.

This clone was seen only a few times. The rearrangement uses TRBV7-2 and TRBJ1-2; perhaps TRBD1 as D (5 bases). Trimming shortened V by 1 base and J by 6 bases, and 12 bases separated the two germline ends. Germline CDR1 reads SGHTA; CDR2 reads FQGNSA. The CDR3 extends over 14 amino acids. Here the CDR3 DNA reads TGTGCCAGCAGCTTAGGGTCGGGGGAGGATGGCTACACCTTC. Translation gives CASSLGSGEDGYTF. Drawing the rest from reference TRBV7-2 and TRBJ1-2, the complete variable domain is GAGVSQSPSNKVTEKGKDVELRCDPISGHTALYWYRQSLGQGLEFLIYFQGNSAPDKSGLPSDRFSAERTGGSVSTLTIQRTQQEDSAVYLCASSLGSGEDGYTFGSGTRLTVV.

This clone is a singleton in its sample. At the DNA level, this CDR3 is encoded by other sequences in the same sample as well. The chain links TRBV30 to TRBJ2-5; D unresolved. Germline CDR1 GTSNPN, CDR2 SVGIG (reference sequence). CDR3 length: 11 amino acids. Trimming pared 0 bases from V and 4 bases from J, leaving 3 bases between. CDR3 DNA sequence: TGTGCCTGGAGTGTTAGAGAGACCCAGTACTTC. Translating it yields CAWSVRETQYF.

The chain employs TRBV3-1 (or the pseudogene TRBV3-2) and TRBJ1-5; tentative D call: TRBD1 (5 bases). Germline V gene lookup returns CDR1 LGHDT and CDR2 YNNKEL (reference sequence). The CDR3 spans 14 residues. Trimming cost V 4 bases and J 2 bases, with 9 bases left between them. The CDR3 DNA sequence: TGTGCCAGCAGCCCGGGCAGGGGCAATCAGCCCCAGCATTTT. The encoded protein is CASSPGRGNQPQHF.

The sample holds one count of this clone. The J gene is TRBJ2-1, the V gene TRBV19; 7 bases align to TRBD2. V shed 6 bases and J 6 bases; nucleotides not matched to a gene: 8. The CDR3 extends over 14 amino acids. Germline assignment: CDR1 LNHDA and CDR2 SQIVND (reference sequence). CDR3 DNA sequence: TGTGCCAGTAGGCGACTAGCCAACATCAATGAGCAGTTCTTC. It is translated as CASRRLANINEQFF.

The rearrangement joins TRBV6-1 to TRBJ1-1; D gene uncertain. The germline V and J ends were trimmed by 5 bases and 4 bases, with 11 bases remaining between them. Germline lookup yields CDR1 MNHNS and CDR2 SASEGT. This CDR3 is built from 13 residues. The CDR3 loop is CASSFGVGTEAFF. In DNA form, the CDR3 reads TGTGCCAGCAGTTTTGGAGTGGGCACTGAAGCTTTCTTT.

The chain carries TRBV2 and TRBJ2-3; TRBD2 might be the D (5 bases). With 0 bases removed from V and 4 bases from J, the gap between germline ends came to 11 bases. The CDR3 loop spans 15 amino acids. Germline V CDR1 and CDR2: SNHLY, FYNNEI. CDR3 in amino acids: CASSEAEGRADTQYF. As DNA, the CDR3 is TGTGCCAGCAGTGAAGCAGAGGGCCGAGCAGATACGCAGTATTTT.

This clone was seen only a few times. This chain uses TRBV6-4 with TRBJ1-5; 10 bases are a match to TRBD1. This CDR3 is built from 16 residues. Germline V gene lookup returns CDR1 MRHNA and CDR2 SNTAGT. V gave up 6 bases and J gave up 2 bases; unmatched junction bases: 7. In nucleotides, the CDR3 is TGTGCCAGCAGAGAGACAGGGGGCCAGGGCAATCAGCCCCAGCATTTT. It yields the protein CASRETGGQGNQPQHF.